The 7 T cell receptor beta chains presented below share a single source sample, sequenced in a study of T cell responses to AZD1222 COVID-19 vaccine (TCRdb year 2021). Read against the paper, the sample's time point label means: baseline before first vaccination. Library preparation was by the immunoSEQ multiplex PCR assay. The table comes from immuneACCESS by way of TCRdb, which keeps in-frame sequences with V and J called. Part of the clones is missing from these tables; in studies checked, under half for an unresolved V gene and the rest for unknown reasons. The sample table shows roughly 66,000 clones, and 65% to 85% are seen once. Approximately 7% of the sample belongs to the ten largest clones. The sample consisted of peripheral blood, taken on day 0 of AZD1222 vaccination. Receptors originate from an adult in good health.

V is TRBV13 and J is TRBJ2-3; D is uncertain. V was cut by 5 bases and J by 6 bases, with 9 bases left in between. This CDR3 contains 12 residues. Germline values: CDR1 PRHDT, CDR2 FYEKMQ (reference sequence). The CDR3 loop is CASSEWPDTQYF. The CDR3 coding sequence is TGTGCCAGCAGCGAGTGGCCGGATACGCAGTATTTT.

This chain joins TRBV5-1 and TRBJ1-4; a possible D gene is TRBD1 (6 bases). The germline CDR1 and CDR2 sequences are SGHRS and YFSETQ. This CDR3 is 14 amino acids long. V gave up 0 bases and J gave up 6 bases, with 9 bases separating them. This CDR3 is CASSLAGGDEKLFF. DNA of the CDR3: TGCGCCAGCAGCTTGGCGGGGGGCGATGAAAAACTGTTTTTT.

This clone was observed a few times. The rearrangement links TRBV30 to TRBJ2-7; 8 nucleotides match TRBD1. Germline CDR1 reads GTSNPN; CDR2 reads SVGIG (reference sequence). The CDR3 runs 13 residues. V shed 0 bases, J shed 4 bases, and the junction held 2 bases outside the gene matches. The CDR3 region is CAWSVGTGYEQYF. In nucleotides, the CDR3 is TGTGCCTGGAGTGTAGGGACAGGTTACGAGCAGTACTTC.

V and J are TRBV18 and TRBJ1-1, with D unclear. Deletions cut 3 bases from V and 2 bases from J, with 16 bases between. CDR3 length equals 16 residues. Germline V gives CDR1 KGHSH, CDR2 LQKENI. As DNA, the CDR3 is TGTGCCAGCTCACCCTCGACGGCCCGCCCAAACACTGAAGCTTTCTTT. This gives the protein CASSPSTARPNTEAFF.

The chain uses TRBV28 and TRBJ2-7; no reliable D call. The germline CDR1 and CDR2 sequences are MDHEN and SYDVKM. Trimming took 1 base from V and 6 from J, leaving 4 bases between them. This CDR3 has 11 residues. CDR3 coding DNA: TGTGCCAGCAGTTTATCCCGCGAGCAGTACTTC. It encodes CASSLSREQYF.

The rearrangement links TRBV19 to TRBJ2-3; 11 nucleotides agree with TRBD2. The CDR3 sequence is 16 residues long. V lost 5 bases, J lost 0 bases, and 4 bases stayed unmatched. Germline values: CDR1 LNHDA, CDR2 SQIVND (reference sequence). The CDR3, as DNA: TGTGCCAGTAGTCGTAGCGGGGGGGGAAGCACAGATACGCAGTATTTT. Translating it yields CASSRSGGGSTDTQYF.

The chain employs TRBV6-1 and TRBJ1-5; D is perhaps TRBD1 (6 bases). The CDR3 contains 14 residues. V lost 2 bases, J lost 7 bases, and 12 bases lay in between. Germline CDR1 reads MNHNS; CDR2 reads SASEGT. The CDR3 reads CASSERRGGQPQHF. The CDR3 coding sequence is TGTGCCAGCAGTGAACGAAGGGGGGGGCAGCCCCAGCATTTT.